A single sample gave rise to the 23 T cell receptor beta chains below, sequenced in a study of blood T cell repertoires in COVID-19. Repertoires were generated with immunoSEQ multiplex PCR, while TCRdb's copy carries only in-frame clones and drops some. The sample consists of around 70,000 clones, roughly nine tenths of them appearing once. Source material: peripheral blood. Receptors were obtained from a man aged 50 or older with acute or convalescent COVID-19.

The V call is TRBV15, the J call TRBJ2-6; D possibly corresponds to TRBD1 (6 bases). This CDR3 is 16 amino acids long. Trimming pared 4 bases from V and 0 bases from J, leaving 10 bases between. CDR1 is LNHNV and CDR2 is YYDKDF in the germline V gene (reference sequence). The CDR3 is CATSINRASGANVLTF. CDR3 coding DNA: TGTGCCACCAGCATAAACAGGGCCTCTGGGGCCAACGTCCTGACTTTC.

The chain is built from TRBV28 and TRBJ1-6; 7 nucleotides line up with TRBD1. This CDR3 has 17 residues. V trimming: 5 bases; J trimming: 6 bases; junction bases outside the gene matches: 13. Looked up from germline, CDR1 is MDHEN and CDR2 is SYDVKM. CDR3 amino acids: CASSPYYEGAGNSPLHF. For the CDR3, the DNA is TGTGCCAGCAGTCCCTACTACGAGGGGGCTGGTAATTCACCCCTCCACTTT.

This chain uses TRBV4-1 with TRBJ2-3; D is undetermined. The CDR3 is made up of 13 amino acids. V was pared by 3 bases and J by 4 bases, with 8 bases between. Germline V lookup: CDR1 MGHRA, CDR2 YSYEKL. The CDR3 DNA reads as TGCGCCAGCAGCCACGAGGCGGCAGATACGCAGTATTTT. Translating gives CASSHEAADTQYF.

The chain recombines TRBV5-4 with TRBJ2-2; the match to TRBD2 covers 9 bases. Germline-derived CDR1 and CDR2 are SGHNT and YYREEE (reference sequence). The CDR3 spans 16 residues. V shed 3 bases, J shed 6 bases, and the junction held 9 bases outside the gene matches. In nucleotides, the CDR3 is TGTGCCAGCAGCTCCGACAGCGGGGGGCGGGCCGGGGAGCTGTTTTTT. Residues: CASSSDSGGRAGELFF.

The rearrangement uses TRBV5-1 and TRBJ2-7; 8 bases match TRBD2. The CDR3 runs 16 residues. CDR1 and CDR2 from the germline V gene are SGHRS and YFSETQ. Unmatched junction bases numbered 5, after V lost 0 bases and J lost 0 bases. CDR3: CASSLAISGASYEQYF. DNA of the CDR3: TGCGCCAGCAGCTTGGCTATTAGCGGGGCCTCCTACGAGCAGTACTTC.

This sequence joins TRBV27 and TRBJ1-5; D is uncertain. The CDR3 contains 16 residues. Germline CDR1 is MNHEY and CDR2 is SMNVEV (reference sequence). The V and J ends lost 0 bases and 4 bases respectively, with 13 bases between them. The CDR3 DNA sequence: TGTGCCAGCAGTTTATCCAGCGGGCTGCCGAATCAGCCCCAGCATTTT. Amino acids: CASSLSSGLPNQPQHF.

This chain connects TRBV6-2 or TRBV6-3 to TRBJ1-5, with D tentatively TRBD1 (6 bases). Germline lookup yields CDR1 MNHEY and CDR2 SVGEGT. The CDR3 totals 14 residues. Trimming left V 5 bases short and J 6 bases short, with 14 bases between. The CDR3: CASSLTGFGQPQHF. DNA for the CDR3: TGTGCCAGCAGTCTTACAGGGTTCGGTCAGCCCCAGCATTTT.

V and J are TRBV23-1 and TRBJ2-7, with a possible D match to TRBD1 (5 bases). TRBV23-1 falls under the ORF class, with uncertain function. V lost 4 bases and J 3 bases, leaving 13 bases between the germline ends. The CDR3 consists of 14 residues. The CDR3 loop reads CASSPGAHNYEQYV. The CDR3 bases are TGCGCCAGCAGTCCTGGGGCTCATAACTACGAGCAGTACGTC.

The genes are TRBV4-1 and TRBJ2-5; the match to TRBD2 covers 9 bases. The ends lost 2 bases at V and 5 bases at J; junction bases unmatched: 12. The CDR3 is 17 amino acids. The germline V gene encodes CDR1 MGHRA and CDR2 YSYEKL. CDR3 nucleotide sequence: TGCGCCAGCAGCCAAAACCCCCTCGCGGGAGGGACCGAGACCCAGTACTTC. Protein sequence: CASSQNPLAGGTETQYF.

This clone occurred a few times. The rearrangement links TRBV13 to TRBJ2-2, with D possibly matching TRBD1 (5 bases). The germline CDR1 and CDR2 sequences are PRHDT and FYEKMQ (reference sequence). The CDR3 has 15 residues. V lost 10 bases to trimming and J lost 0 bases, with 15 bases between them. In DNA form, the CDR3 reads TGTGCCACCAATCAGGGTTCGTCGAACACCGGGGAGCTGTTTTTT. Translation: CATNQGSSNTGELFF.

This sequence joins TRBV29-1 and TRBJ2-1, with 9 bases that match TRBD2. From germline, CDR1 is SQVTM and CDR2 ANQGSEA. V lost 5 bases, J lost 5 bases, and 7 bases stayed unmatched. The CDR3 contains 14 residues. The CDR3 coding sequence is TGCAGCGTTAGGCGGGGGGGCGGAGACAATGAGCAGTTCTTC. Protein product: CSVRRGGGDNEQFF.

Only a few counts were recorded for this clone. The same CDR3 is also encoded by other DNA sequences in this sample. The chain has TRBV28 and TRBJ1-4; 9 nucleotides agree with TRBD1. This CDR3 comprises 15 residues. CDR1 and CDR2 from the germline V gene are MDHEN and SYDVKM. After removal of 4 bases from V and 8 bases from J, the junction contained 8 bases not matched to a gene. The CDR3 is CASSSPGTGNEKLFF. The DNA for the CDR3 is TGTGCCAGCAGTTCCCCCGGGACAGGGAACGAAAAACTGTTTTTT.

V and J are TRBV6-6 and TRBJ1-2, with 7 bases that match TRBD1. This CDR3 region has 14 residues. V dropped 5 bases and J dropped 4; count of bases not matched to a gene: 7. Germline V gene sequence: CDR1 MNHNY, CDR2 SVGAGI (reference sequence). The CDR3 here is CASSTWTGPYGYTF. The CDR3 nucleotides read TGTGCCAGCAGTACATGGACAGGCCCCTATGGCTACACCTTC.

The chain recombines TRBV7-2 with TRBJ2-5; TRBD2 is a possible D gene (5 bases). Trimming removed 4 bases from V and 4 bases from J, with 10 bases in between. The CDR3 is made up of 13 amino acids. Germline CDR1 reads SGHTA; CDR2 reads FQGNSA. The CDR3 coding sequence is TGTGCCAGCAGCTCGATTGCGGGAGAGACCCAGTACTTC. Translation gives CASSSIAGETQYF.

The chain uses TRBV5-1 and TRBJ2-3; 8 nucleotides line up with TRBD2. Trimming cost V 4 bases and J 0 bases; bases outside gene matches: 22. This CDR3 region has 21 residues. In germline, CDR1 is SGHRS, CDR2 YFSETQ. CDR3 loop: CASSVHPLMVAGPPSTDTQYF. In DNA form, the CDR3 reads TGCGCCAGCAGCGTCCACCCCCTGATGGTAGCGGGGCCTCCTAGCACAGATACGCAGTATTTT.

J is TRBJ1-6 and V is TRBV11-2, with TRBD1 as a possible D gene (5 bases). CDR1 is SGHAT, CDR2 FQNNGV, per germline. The V and J ends lost 0 bases and 9 bases respectively, with 15 bases between them. CDR3 length: 16 residues. CDR3 in amino acids: CASSLDPGLGSSPLHF. Written as DNA, the CDR3 is TGTGCCAGCAGCTTAGATCCGGGACTCGGTAGTTCACCCCTCCACTTT.

The chain employs TRBV9 and TRBJ1-5; D gene ambiguous. The CDR3 contains 17 residues. CDR1 is SGDLS, CDR2 YYNGEE, per germline. V gave up 3 bases and J gave up 1 base, with 17 bases separating them. This CDR3 reads CASSEPRRVGSNQPQHF. The CDR3 DNA reads as TGTGCCAGCAGCGAGCCTAGGAGGGTCGGGAGCAATCAGCCCCAGCATTTT.

The CDR3 sequence: CASTLGQGFGETQYF. As DNA, the CDR3 is TGTGCCAGCACCTTGGGGCAGGGGTTTGGTGAGACCCAGTACTTC. V gene TRBV28 combines with J gene TRBJ2-5, with D perhaps TRBD1 (6 bases). CDR3 length: 15 amino acids. The V gene's germline CDR1 is MDHEN and CDR2 SYDVKM. Trimming shortened V by 7 bases and J by 5 bases, and 20 bases separated the two germline ends.

The chain links TRBV19 to TRBJ2-2; 15 bases are shared with TRBD2. The ends lost 10 bases at V and 6 bases at J; junction bases unmatched: 3. The CDR3 totals 14 residues. CDR1 and CDR2 from the germline V gene are LNHDA and SQIVND (reference sequence). The CDR3 region is CAIRTSGRAGELFF. CDR3 nucleotides: TGTGCCATCCGGACTAGCGGGAGGGCCGGGGAGCTGTTTTTT.

Concerning this clone: The same CDR3 also results from other DNA sequences found in this sample. The genes are TRBV19 and TRBJ1-5; D possibly corresponds to TRBD1 (5 bases). Germline V lookup: CDR1 LNHDA, CDR2 SQIVND (reference sequence). V was clipped by 0 bases and J by 1 base, with 10 bases between them. The CDR3 has 16 residues. The CDR3 sequence is CASSIDGQGSNQPQHF. The DNA of the CDR3 is TGTGCCAGTAGTATAGATGGGCAGGGAAGCAATCAGCCCCAGCATTTT.

The rearrangement links TRBV19 to TRBJ1-5; D uncertain. This CDR3 spans 15 amino acids. The germline CDR1 and CDR2 sequences are LNHDA and SQIVND (reference sequence). The V end lost 3 bases, the J end lost 2 bases, and 11 bases lay between the germline ends. The CDR3 loop reads CASSMSGWGNQPQHF. The CDR3 DNA sequence: TGTGCCAGTAGTATGTCAGGATGGGGCAATCAGCCCCAGCATTTT.

This chain connects TRBV9 to TRBJ2-7; 8 positions match TRBD1. The CDR3 consists of 15 residues. J was trimmed by 2 bases and V by 0 bases; bases with no gene match: 4. Per the germline V gene, CDR1 is SGDLS and CDR2 is YYNGEE. The CDR3 DNA follows: TGTGCCAGCAGCGTAGCACAGGGGGACACCTACGAGCAGTACTTC. This encodes CASSVAQGDTYEQYF. Filled out from reference TRBV9 and TRBJ2-7, the complete variable domain reads DSGVTQTPKHLITATGQRVTLRCSPRSGDLSVYWYQQSLDQGLQFLIQYYNGEERAKGNILERFSAQQFPDLHSELNLSSLELGDSALYFCASSVAQGDTYEQYFGPGTRLTVT.

The sample holds one count of this clone. The chain carries TRBV5-1 and TRBJ2-1, with TRBD1 matching 11 bases. The CDR3 spans 16 residues. Germline CDR1 and CDR2: SGHRS and YFSETQ. V lost 0 bases to trimming and J lost 4 bases; unmatched junction nucleotides: 3. The DNA for the CDR3 is TGCGCCAGCAGCTTGGGGACAGGGGGCCGATACAATGAGCAGTTCTTC. Amino acids: CASSLGTGGRYNEQFF.